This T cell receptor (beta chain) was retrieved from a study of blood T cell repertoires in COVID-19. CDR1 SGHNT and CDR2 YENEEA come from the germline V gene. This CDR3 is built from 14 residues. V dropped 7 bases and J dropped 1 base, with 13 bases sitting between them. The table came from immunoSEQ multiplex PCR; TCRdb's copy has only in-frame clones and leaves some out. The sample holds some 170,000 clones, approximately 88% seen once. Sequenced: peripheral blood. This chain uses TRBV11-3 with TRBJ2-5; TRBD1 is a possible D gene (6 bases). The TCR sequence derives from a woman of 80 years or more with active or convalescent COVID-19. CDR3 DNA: TGTGCCAGCACCCACAGACAGGTCCAAGAGACCCAGTACTTC. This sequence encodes CASTHRQVQETQYF.